This T cell receptor (beta chain) was recovered during a study of beta chain features in type 1 diabetes. The study's findings and limits: All four CD4+ subsets from Type 1 diabetes patients carried moderately but significantly shorter TCRB CDR3s. The study found fewer insertions and more deletions at VDJ junctions in type 1 diabetes patients. When cDNA is sequenced, cells with high TCR expression could be over-represented.

This clone was recorded a few times. Its specificity is unknown. The authors reverse transcribed all of the isolated RNA, so sequencing captured expressed TCRB transcripts. This table comes from immunoSEQ multiplex PCR, and its TCRdb copy is limited to in-frame clones, with some not included. The sample yields around 500,000 clones, 10% to 12% seen once. V shed 3 bases and J shed 7 bases, with 6 bases lying between them. Germline CDR1 SQVTM, CDR2 ANQGSEA. This CDR3 contains 10 residues. This receptor was obtained from a woman between 18 and 29 years old in good health. The chain links TRBV29-1 to TRBJ1-2; D is unclear. Sequences were obtained from naive CD4+ T cells from blood. This CDR3 is CSVDHSGYTF. CDR3 in DNA: TGCAGCGTTGACCACTCTGGCTACACCTTC.